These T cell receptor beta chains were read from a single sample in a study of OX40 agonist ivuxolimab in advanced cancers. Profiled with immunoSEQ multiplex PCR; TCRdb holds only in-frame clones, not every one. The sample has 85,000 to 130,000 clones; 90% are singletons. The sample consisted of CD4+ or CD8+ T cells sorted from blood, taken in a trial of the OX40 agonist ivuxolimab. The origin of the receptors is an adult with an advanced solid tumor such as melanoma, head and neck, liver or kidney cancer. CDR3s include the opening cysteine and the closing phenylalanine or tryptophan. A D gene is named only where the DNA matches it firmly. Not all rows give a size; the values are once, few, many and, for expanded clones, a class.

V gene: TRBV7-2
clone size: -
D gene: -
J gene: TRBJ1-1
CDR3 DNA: TGTGCCAGCAGCTTAGCAGGCACTGAAGCTTTCTTT
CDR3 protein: CASSLAGTEAFF

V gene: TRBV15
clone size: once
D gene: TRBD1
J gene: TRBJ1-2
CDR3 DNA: TGTGCCACCAGCAGGGGACAGGTCTGGAACTATGGCTACACCTTC
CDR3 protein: CATSRGQVWNYGYTF

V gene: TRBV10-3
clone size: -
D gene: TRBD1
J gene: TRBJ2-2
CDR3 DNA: TGTGCCATGGGGCAGGGGGTGACGAACACCGGGGAGCTGTTTTTT
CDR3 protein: CAMGQGVTNTGELFF

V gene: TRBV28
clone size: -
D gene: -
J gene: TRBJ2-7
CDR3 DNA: TGTGCCAGCAGTTTATCGAGGGGTGGAGGAGGGTACGAGCAGTACTTC
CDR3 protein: CASSLSRGGGGYEQYF

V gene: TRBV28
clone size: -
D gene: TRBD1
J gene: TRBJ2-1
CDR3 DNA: TGTGCCAGCAGCCCACCGGGACAGCTTGCCGGAGAGCAGTTCTTC
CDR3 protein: CASSPPGQLAGEQFF

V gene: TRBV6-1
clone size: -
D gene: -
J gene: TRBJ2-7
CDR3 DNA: TGTGCCAGCAGCGACAGGCGGGAGCAGTACTTC
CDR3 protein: CASSDRREQYF

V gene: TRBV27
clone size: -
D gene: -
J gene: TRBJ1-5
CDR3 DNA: TGTGCCAGCAGTGTTTCGGGCAGCAATCAGCCCCAGCATTTT
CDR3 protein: CASSVSGSNQPQHF

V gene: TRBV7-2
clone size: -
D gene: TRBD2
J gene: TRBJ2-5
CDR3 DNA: TGTGCCAGCAGCTTAGTACTAGCGGGGGCTCAAGAGACCCAGTACTTC
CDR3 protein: CASSLVLAGAQETQYF

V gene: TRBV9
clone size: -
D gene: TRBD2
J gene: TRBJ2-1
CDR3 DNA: TGTGCCAGCAGCGTAGGGACTAGCGGGGGCCGTTCCTACAATGAGCAGTTCTTC
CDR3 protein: CASSVGTSGGRSYNEQFF

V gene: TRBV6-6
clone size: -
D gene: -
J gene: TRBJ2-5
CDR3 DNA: TGTGCCAGCAGTTACTCCAGCCCGGACCAAGAGACCCAGTACTTC
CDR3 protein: CASSYSSPDQETQYF

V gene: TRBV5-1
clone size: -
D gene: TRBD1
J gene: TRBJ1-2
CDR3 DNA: TGCGCCAGCAGCTGGGCCGGGACAGGGGACTATGGCTACACCTTC
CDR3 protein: CASSWAGTGDYGYTF

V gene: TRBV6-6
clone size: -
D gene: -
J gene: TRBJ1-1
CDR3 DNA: TGTGCCAGCAGTTACAGGGGCGCGGGGGGCACTGAAGCTTTCTTT
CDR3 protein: CASSYRGAGGTEAFF

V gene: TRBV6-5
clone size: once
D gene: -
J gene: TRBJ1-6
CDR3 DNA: TGTGCCAGCAGGGGGGGCGGACAAGGAGTTTCACCCCTCCACTTT
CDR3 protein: CASRGGGQGVSPLHF

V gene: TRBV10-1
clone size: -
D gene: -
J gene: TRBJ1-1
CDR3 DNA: TGCGCCAGCAGCTCGGGACAGAACACTGAAGCTTTCTTT
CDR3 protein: CASSSGQNTEAFF

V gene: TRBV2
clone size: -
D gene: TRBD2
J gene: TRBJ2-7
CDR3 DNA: TGTGCCAGCAGGATAGCGGGGACCTACGAGCAGTACTTC
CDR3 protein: CASRIAGTYEQYF

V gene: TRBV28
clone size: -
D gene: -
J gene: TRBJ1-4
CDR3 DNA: TGTGCCAGCTCATATATGCGGAATCAGGAAAAACTGTTTTTT
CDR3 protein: CASSYMRNQEKLFF

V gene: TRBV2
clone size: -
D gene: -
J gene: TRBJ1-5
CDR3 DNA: TGTGCCAGCAGTGACAGTAATCAGCCCCAGCATTTT
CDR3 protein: CASSDSNQPQHF